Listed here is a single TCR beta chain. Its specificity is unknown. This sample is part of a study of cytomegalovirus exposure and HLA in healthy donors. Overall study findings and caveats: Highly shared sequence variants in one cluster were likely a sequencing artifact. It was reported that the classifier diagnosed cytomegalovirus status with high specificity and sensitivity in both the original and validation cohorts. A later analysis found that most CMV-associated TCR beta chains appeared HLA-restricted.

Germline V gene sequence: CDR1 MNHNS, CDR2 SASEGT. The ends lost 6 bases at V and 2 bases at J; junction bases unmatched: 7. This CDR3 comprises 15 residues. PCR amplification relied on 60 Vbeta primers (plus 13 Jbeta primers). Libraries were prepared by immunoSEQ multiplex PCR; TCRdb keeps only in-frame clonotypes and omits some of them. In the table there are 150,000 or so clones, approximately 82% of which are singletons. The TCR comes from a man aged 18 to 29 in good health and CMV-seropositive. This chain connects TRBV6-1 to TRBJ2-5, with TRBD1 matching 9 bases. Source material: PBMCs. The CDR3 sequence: CASSKDRGVQETQYF. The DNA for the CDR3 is TGTGCCAGCAGCAAGGACAGGGGTGTACAAGAGACCCAGTACTTC.